These 18 T cell receptor beta chains share one sample of origin, sequenced in a study of identical twins. TCRdb passed the 5' RACE reads through MiXCR, listing each CDR3 protein once. The table includes a few hundred thousand distinct CDR3 sequences, roughly 13% detected once. This same sample was also part of a study on yellow fever vaccine responses in identical twins.

The sequenced sample was memory (CD45RO+) T cells sorted from blood. These receptors all come from a woman under 30 in good health.

The V and J genes are TRBV7-3 and TRBJ2-7; TRBD2 might be the D (5 bases). Between the trimmed V and J ends, which lost 5 bases and 4 bases, there was a span of 12 bases. Germline values: CDR1 SGHTA, CDR2 FQGTGA. This CDR3 is 13 amino acids long. The DNA for the CDR3 is TGTGCCAGCAGCCCCGGGGTGGGATACGAGCAGTACTTC. It translates to CASSPGVGYEQYF.

This sequence joins TRBV3-1 and TRBJ2-7, with TRBD1 matching over 9 bases. V lost 1 base to trimming and J lost 7 bases; unmatched junction nucleotides: 8. CDR1 is LGHDT and CDR2 is YNNKEL in the germline V gene (reference sequence). The CDR3 runs to 15 residues. CDR3 sequence: CASSQGTGARGEQYF. CDR3 nucleotide sequence: TGTGCCAGCAGCCAAGGGACAGGGGCTAGAGGGGAGCAGTACTTC.

This clonotype has more than one count but fewer than ten. The J gene is TRBJ2-5, the V gene TRBV29-1; D is undetermined. Trimming removed 4 bases at V and 4 bases at J, with 10 bases between. CDR3 length: 12 residues. The germline CDR1 and CDR2 sequences are SQVTM and ANQGSEA. The CDR3: CSVGLSGETQYF. CDR3 DNA: TGCAGCGTTGGACTGTCGGGAGAGACCCAGTACTTC. Full variable domain (missing parts from reference TRBV29-1 and TRBJ2-5): SAVISQKPSRDICQRGTSLTIQCQVDSQVTMMFWYRQQPGQSLTLIATANQGSEATYESGFVIDKFPISRPNLTFSTLTVSNMSPEDSSIYLCSVGLSGETQYFGPGTRLLVL.

This clonotype has ten or more counts. This chain connects TRBV7-9 to TRBJ2-5, with unresolved D. Trimming removed 2 bases at V and 1 base at J, with 2 bases between. Germline V gene data show CDR1 as SEHNR and CDR2 as FQNEAQ (reference sequence). The CDR3 contains 12 residues. The CDR3 bases are TGTGCCAGCAGCTTAACCCAAGAGACCCAGTACTTC. Translation: CASSLTQETQYF.

This clonotype has more than one count but fewer than ten. This chain links TRBV6-2 or TRBV6-3 with TRBJ1-2; D gene uncertain. This CDR3 contains 15 residues. V was shortened by 5 bases and J by 2 bases, with 15 bases between the two germline ends. Germline assignment: CDR1 MNHEY and CDR2 SVGEGT. CDR3 DNA: TGTGCCAGCAGTCGCAATCCGGGCAGCAACTATGGCTACACCTTC. Its translation: CASSRNPGSNYGYTF.

This clonotype was detected only a few times. CDR3 nucleotide sequence: TGTGCCAGCACCCGGGGACAGGGAGACACCGGGGAGCTGTTTTTT. This codes for CASTRGQGDTGELFF. The chain uses TRBV28 and TRBJ2-2, with TRBD1 identical over 9 bases. Trimming cost V 7 bases and J 3 bases; bases outside gene matches: 6. This CDR3 spans 15 amino acids. Germline lookup yields CDR1 MDHEN and CDR2 SYDVKM.

This clonotype was detected many times. The rearrangement links TRBV5-5 to TRBJ1-5; 7 bases align to TRBD1. V shed 4 bases, J shed 1 base, and the junction held 5 bases outside the gene matches. Germline V lookup: CDR1 SGHKS, CDR2 YYEKEE (reference sequence). The CDR3 has 15 residues. CDR3 loop: CASSPLQGSNQPQHF. In DNA, the CDR3 is TGTGCCAGCAGCCCGTTACAGGGGAGCAATCAGCCCCAGCATTTT.

This clonotype was seen more than once but under ten times. The chain links TRBV20-1 to TRBJ1-3; D is ambiguous. The V gene lost 3 bases and the J gene lost 0 bases, with 9 bases spanning the gap. The CDR3 consists of 14 residues. Germline CDR1 is DFQATT and CDR2 is SNEGSKA (reference sequence). The CDR3 region has the DNA TGCAGTGCTAGGGATTCGGCCTCTGGAAACACCATATATTTT. This codes for CSARDSASGNTIYF.

The rearrangement links TRBV20-1 to TRBJ2-5; D is tentatively TRBD1 or TRBD2 (6 bases each). The germline CDR1 and CDR2 sequences are DFQATT and SNEGSKA (reference sequence). Trimming shortened V by 4 bases and J by 4 bases, and 16 bases separated the two germline ends. This CDR3 region has 14 residues. This CDR3 reads CSATPYSGAETQYF. The DNA for the CDR3 is TGCAGTGCTACCCCTTACTCGGGGGCAGAGACCCAGTACTTC.

This clonotype was detected only a few times. The rearrangement uses TRBV6-2 or TRBV6-3 and TRBJ2-1; 7 nucleotides agree with TRBD1. CDR3 length: 14 residues. Germline V gene lookup returns CDR1 MNHEY and CDR2 SVGEGT. The ends lost 5 bases at V and 4 bases at J; junction bases unmatched: 5. CDR3: CASSEGAKYNEQFF. In DNA form, the CDR3 reads TGTGCCAGCAGTGAGGGGGCGAAATACAATGAGCAGTTCTTC.

This clonotype was found many times. CDR3 coding DNA: TGCAGCGTTAAGGCAGATAAAGAGACCCAGTACTTC. Protein product: CSVKADKETQYF. The chain has TRBV29-1 and TRBJ2-5, with D unclear. Germline CDR1 reads SQVTM; CDR2 reads ANQGSEA. The CDR3 has 12 amino acids. The ends were cut back, 5 bases at V and 3 bases at J, with 10 bases in the middle.

This clonotype showed up many times. V gene TRBV28 combines with J gene TRBJ1-6; D uncertain. Germline assignment: CDR1 MDHEN and CDR2 SYDVKM. The CDR3 is made up of 18 amino acids. Trimming took off 3 bases at V and 7 bases at J, with 22 bases between the two ends. CDR3 DNA sequence: TGTGCCAGCAGTTTCCGGGCAGACACTAACTACCGAAATTCACCCCTCCACTTT. Translation gives CASSFRADTNYRNSPLHF.

This clonotype was detected only a few times. The chain couples TRBV27 to TRBJ2-6, with 7 bases identical to TRBD1. With V trimmed by 5 bases and J by 3 bases, 4 bases remained unmatched. The CDR3 runs to 15 residues. Looked up from germline, CDR1 is MNHEY and CDR2 is SMNVEV (reference sequence). This CDR3 is CASSADRVGANVLTF. As DNA, the CDR3 is TGTGCCAGCAGTGCTGACAGGGTTGGGGCCAACGTCCTGACTTTC. Together with reference TRBV27 and TRBJ2-6, the CDR3 gives the full variable domain: EAQVTQNPRYLITVTGKKLTVTCSQNMNHEYMSWYRQDPGLGLRQIYYSMNVEVTDKGDVPEGYKVSRKEKRNFPLILESPSPNQTSLYFCASSADRVGANVLTFGAGSRLTVL.

This clonotype was picked up a small number of times. This chain links TRBV7-2 with TRBJ1-2, with D tentatively TRBD1 (5 bases). Trimming removed 0 bases from V and 9 bases from J, with 11 bases in between. Germline values: CDR1 SGHTA, CDR2 FQGNSA. This CDR3 has 13 residues. The CDR3 DNA reads TGTGCCAGCAGCTTAGCGTTAGAGGGGCGCTACACCTTC. It yields the protein CASSLALEGRYTF.

This clonotype was seen a handful of times. This chain joins TRBV5-1 and TRBJ2-7; 8 positions agree with TRBD1. The trim removed 1 base at V and 1 base at J, leaving 7 bases unmatched. CDR1 and CDR2 (germline): SGHRS, YFSETQ. This CDR3 contains 16 residues. The CDR3 sequence: CASSLSWRQGSYEQYF. DNA for the CDR3: TGCGCCAGCAGCTTGAGTTGGAGACAGGGGTCCTACGAGCAGTACTTC.

This clonotype was seen once. A much larger clone sits a single nucleotide away, making a read error possible. This chain uses TRBV20-1 with TRBJ2-5; the match to TRBD2 covers 8 bases. The CDR3 length is 16 residues. CDR1 DFQATT and CDR2 SNEGSKA come from the germline V gene (reference sequence). CDR3 sequence (DNA): TGCTGTGCTAGACAGACTAGCGCCACGATACAAGAGACCCAGTACTTC. It specifies CCARQTSATIQETQYF.

This chain links TRBV10-3 with TRBJ1-2; D may be TRBD1 (5 bases). The V end lost 8 bases, the J end lost 3 bases, and 13 bases lay between the germline ends. Germline CDR1 reads ENHRY; CDR2 reads SYGVKD. The CDR3 is 13 amino acids. CDR3 sequence reads: CAILDGAHYGYTF. CDR3 nucleotide sequence: TGTGCCATCCTGGATGGGGCTCACTATGGCTACACCTTC.

This clonotype was seen repeatedly, ten times or more. The chain links TRBV12-3 or TRBV12-4 to TRBJ2-1, with TRBD1 identical over 7 bases. There are 14 residues in the CDR3. Unmatched junction bases numbered 2, after V lost 6 bases and J lost 0 bases. In DNA, the CDR3 is TGTGCCAGCAGGGACAGGAGCTCCTACAATGAGCAGTTCTTC. This codes for CASRDRSSYNEQFF.